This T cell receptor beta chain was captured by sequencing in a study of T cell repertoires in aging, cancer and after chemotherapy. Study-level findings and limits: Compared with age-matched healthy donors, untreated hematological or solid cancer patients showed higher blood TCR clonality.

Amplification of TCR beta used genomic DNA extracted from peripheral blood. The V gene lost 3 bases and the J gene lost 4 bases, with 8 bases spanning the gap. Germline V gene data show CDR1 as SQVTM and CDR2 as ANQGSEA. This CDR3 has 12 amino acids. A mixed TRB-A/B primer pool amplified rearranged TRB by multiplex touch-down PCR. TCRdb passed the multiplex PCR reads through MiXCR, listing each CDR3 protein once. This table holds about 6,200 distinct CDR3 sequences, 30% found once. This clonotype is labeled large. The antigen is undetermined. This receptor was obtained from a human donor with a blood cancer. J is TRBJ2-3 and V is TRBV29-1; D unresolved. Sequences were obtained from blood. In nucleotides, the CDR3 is TGCAGCGTTGATCCCTCCCCAGATACGCAGTATTTT. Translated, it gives CSVDPSPDTQYF.